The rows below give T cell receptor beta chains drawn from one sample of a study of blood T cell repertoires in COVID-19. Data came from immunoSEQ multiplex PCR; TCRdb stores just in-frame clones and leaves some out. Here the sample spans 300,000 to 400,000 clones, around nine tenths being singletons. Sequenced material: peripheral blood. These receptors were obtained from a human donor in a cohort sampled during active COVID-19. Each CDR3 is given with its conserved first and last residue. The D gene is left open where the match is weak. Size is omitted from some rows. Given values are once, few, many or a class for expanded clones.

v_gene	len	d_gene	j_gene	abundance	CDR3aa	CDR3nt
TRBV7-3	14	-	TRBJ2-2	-	CASSKAPNTGELFF	TGTGCCAGCAGCAAAGCCCCTAACACCGGGGAGCTGTTTTTT
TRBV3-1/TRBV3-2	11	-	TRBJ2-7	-	CASSLNYEQYF	TGTGCCAGCAGCCTCAACTACGAGCAGTACTTC
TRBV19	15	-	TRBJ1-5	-	CASSIHPGRNQPQHF	TGTGCCAGTAGTATTCATCCGGGTCGCAATCAGCCCCAGCATTTT
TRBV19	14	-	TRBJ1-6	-	CASGFSNDNSPLHF	TGTGCCAGCGGGTTCTCAAACGATAATTCACCCCTCCACTTT
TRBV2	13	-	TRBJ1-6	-	CASNSYRDSPLHF	TGTGCCAGCAACTCCTACAGAGATTCACCCCTCCACTTT
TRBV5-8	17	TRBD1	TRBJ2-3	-	CASSLRQGKGSTDTQYF	TGTGCCAGCAGCCTCCGACAGGGGAAAGGTAGCACAGATACGCAGTATTTT
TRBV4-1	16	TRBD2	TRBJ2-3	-	CASSPRGSGGTDTQYF	TGCGCCAGCAGCCCGAGAGGTAGCGGGGGCACAGATACGCAGTATTTT
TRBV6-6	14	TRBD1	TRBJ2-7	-	CASSTQGAVYEQYF	TGTGCCAGCAGTACCCAGGGGGCCGTCTACGAGCAGTACTTC
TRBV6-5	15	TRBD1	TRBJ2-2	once	CASSLTGLSTGELFF	TGTGCCAGCAGTCTGACAGGGCTTAGCACCGGGGAGCTGTTTTTT
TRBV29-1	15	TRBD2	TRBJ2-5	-	CSARDYLWEQETQYF	TGCAGCGCAAGGGACTACCTGTGGGAACAAGAGACCCAGTACTTC
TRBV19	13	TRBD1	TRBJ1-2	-	CASSPGTAYGYTF	TGTGCCAGTAGTCCCGGGACAGCTTATGGCTACACCTTC